This T cell receptor beta chain was captured in a study of blood T cell repertoires in COVID-19. Study-wide context: T cells, B-cell-depleted T cells, or PBMCs supplied cDNA or gDNA.

Authors' methods: Estimation of nucleated cell counts relied on the amplification of reference gene primers. Profiling relied on immunoSEQ multiplex PCR, and the TCRdb table lists in-frame clones only, not all of them. That table furnishes V, J and clone size, whereas the DNA furnished D and trimming. The repertoire holds some 100,000 clones, with just under 85% as singletons. The CDR3 runs to 11 residues. The germline CDR1 and CDR2 sequences are SGHTA and FQGNSA. Trimming took 4 bases from V and 7 from J, leaving 7 bases between them. The specimen sequenced was peripheral blood. This clonotype was obtained from a woman in her 70s with active or convalescent COVID-19. V usage is TRBV7-2 and J usage is TRBJ1-2, with D uncertain. CDR3 sequence (DNA): TGTGCCAGCAGCTCCCCAATTGGCTACACCTTC. It translates to CASSSPIGYTF.